The 10 T cell receptor beta chains in this list originate from one sample, sequenced in a study of T cells in Graves' hyperthyroidism and ophthalmopathy. Regions amplified from RNA transcripts were the TCR beta CDR3 regions. The primer set for the first-round RT-PCR of the TCR CDR3 was HTBI. TCRdb re-analysed the multiplex PCR reads in MiXCR, keeping a single row per CDR3 protein. Of roughly 560,000 distinct CDR3 sequences listed, roughly 14% are singletons. Source material: blood. The receptors stem from a woman aged 40 to 50 with Graves' ophthalmopathy.

The gene calls are TRBV27 and TRBJ2-7; TRBD2 matches at 8 bases. V lost 6 bases, J lost 4 bases, and 8 bases stayed unmatched. Looked up from germline, CDR1 is MNHEY and CDR2 is SMNVEV (reference sequence). The CDR3 runs to 14 residues. The CDR3, as DNA: TGTGCCAGCAGGCGGACTAGCTCCATTTACGAGCAGTACTTC. Translated, it gives CASRRTSSIYEQYF.

The rearrangement uses TRBV5-6 and TRBJ2-3; 11 nucleotides line up with TRBD2. J gave up 2 bases and V 0 bases, and 8 bases lay outside the gene matches. This CDR3 is 18 amino acids long. Germline V CDR1 and CDR2: SGHDT, YYEEEE. The CDR3 reads CASSLDIAGGRDTDTQYF. CDR3 nucleotide sequence: TGTGCCAGCAGCTTGGATATAGCGGGAGGGAGGGACACAGATACGCAGTATTTT.

This clonotype occurred many times. The V gene is TRBV6-5, the J gene TRBJ2-7; a possible D gene is TRBD1 (7 bases). Germline CDR1 reads MNHEY; CDR2 reads SVGAGI. CDR3 length: 13 amino acids. Trimming removed 2 bases at V and 10 bases at J, with 15 bases between. The CDR3 DNA is TGTGCCAGCAGTTACGACCGCGGGACAGCCCAGTACTTC. Translation: CASSYDRGTAQYF.

This clonotype appeared many times. The chain links TRBV29-1 to TRBJ2-5; 7 positions agree with TRBD2. V gave up 7 bases and J gave up 0 bases; unmatched junction bases: 17. This CDR3 is 17 amino acids long. CDR1 is SQVTM, CDR2 ANQGSEA, per germline. CDR3 protein: CSALRGLAANYQETQYF. The CDR3 DNA sequence: TGCAGCGCTCTGCGTGGGCTAGCGGCAAACTACCAAGAGACCCAGTACTTC.

This clonotype has at least ten counts. The chain is built from TRBV28 and TRBJ1-5; no firm D call. CDR3 length equals 15 residues. The germline V and J ends were trimmed by 2 bases and 2 bases, with 10 bases remaining between them. The V gene's germline CDR1 is MDHEN and CDR2 SYDVKM. The CDR3 DNA reads as TGTGCCAGCAGTTTACGGTCATCGGGCAATCAGCCCCAGCATTTT. This translates into CASSLRSSGNQPQHF.

The chain carries TRBV5-1 and TRBJ1-1; perhaps TRBD1 as D (6 bases). Germline V gene lookup returns CDR1 SGHRS and CDR2 YFSETQ. The length of the CDR3 is 12 residues. The V gene lost 3 bases and the J gene lost 11 bases, with 14 bases spanning the gap. The CDR3 DNA follows: TGCGCCAGCAGCTCTACAGGGTCGTGGGCTTTCTTT. It specifies CASSSTGSWAFF.

This clonotype was recorded a few times. V gene TRBV27 combines with J gene TRBJ1-2, with D hard to call. Trimming took off 5 bases at V and 5 bases at J, with 15 bases between the two ends. CDR1 and CDR2 (germline): MNHEY, SMNVEV (reference sequence). The CDR3 is 14 amino acids. DNA of the CDR3: TGTGCCAGCAGTAGGGCTGGATGGGCTTATGGCTACACCTTC. Residues: CASSRAGWAYGYTF.

This clonotype was detected only once. This chain uses TRBV6-5 with TRBJ2-7; D assignment may be TRBD1 or TRBD2 (5 bases each). The CDR3 is 14 residues long. Germline CDR1 and CDR2: MNHEY and SVGAGI. V lost 2 bases, J lost 4 bases, and 12 bases lay in between. The CDR3 sequence: CASSYAGWGYEQYF. CDR3 in DNA: TGTGCCAGCAGTTACGCCGGCTGGGGGTACGAGCAGTACTTC.

This clonotype was counted at least ten times. This chain joins TRBV11-1 and TRBJ2-7, with D perhaps TRBD1 (5 bases). The ends were cut back, 5 bases at V and 0 bases at J, with 17 bases in the middle. The CDR3 spans 16 residues. Germline CDR1 and CDR2: SGHAT and FQDESV (reference sequence). CDR3 sequence reads: CASSLGLGEGSYEQYF. The CDR3 coding sequence is TGTGCCAGCAGCCTAGGCCTAGGGGAAGGCTCCTACGAGCAGTACTTC.

This clonotype has a handful of counts. CDR3 region: CASSVAAVFGYEQYF. Here the CDR3 DNA reads TGTGCCAGCAGTGTAGCGGCTGTGTTTGGCTACGAGCAGTACTTC. The gene calls are TRBV28 and TRBJ2-7; D might be TRBD2 (6 bases). This CDR3 has 15 amino acids. The V gene lost 5 bases and the J gene lost 3 bases, with 17 bases spanning the gap. Per the germline V gene, CDR1 is MDHEN and CDR2 is SYDVKM. Supplemented by reference TRBV28 and TRBJ2-7, the full variable domain reads DVKVTQSSRYLVKRTGEKVFLECVQDMDHENMFWYRQDPGLGLRLIYFSYDVKMKEKGDIPEGYSVSREKKERFSLILESASTNQTSMYLCASSVAAVFGYEQYFGPGTRLTVT.